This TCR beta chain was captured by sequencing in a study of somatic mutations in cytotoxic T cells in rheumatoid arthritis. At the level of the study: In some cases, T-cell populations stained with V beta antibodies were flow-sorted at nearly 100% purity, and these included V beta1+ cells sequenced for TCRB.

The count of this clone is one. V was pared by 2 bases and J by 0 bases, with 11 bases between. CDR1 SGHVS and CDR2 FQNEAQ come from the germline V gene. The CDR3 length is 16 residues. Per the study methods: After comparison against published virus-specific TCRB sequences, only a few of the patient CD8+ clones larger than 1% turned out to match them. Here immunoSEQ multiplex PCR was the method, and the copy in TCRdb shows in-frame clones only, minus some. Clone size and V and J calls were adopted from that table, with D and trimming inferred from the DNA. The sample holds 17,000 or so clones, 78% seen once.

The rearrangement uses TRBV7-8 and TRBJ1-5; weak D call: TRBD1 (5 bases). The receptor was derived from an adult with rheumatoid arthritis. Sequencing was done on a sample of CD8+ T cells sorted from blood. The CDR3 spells CASSLLGRDSNQPQHF. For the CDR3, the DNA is TGTGCCAGCAGCTTATTGGGCAGGGATAGCAATCAGCCCCAGCATTTT.